One and the same sample provided the 31 T cell receptor beta chains below, sequenced in a study of T cells in tuberculosis. Repertoires were generated with immunoSEQ multiplex PCR, while TCRdb's copy carries only in-frame clones and drops some. The data show around 38,000 clones, with nearly 97% seen just once and roughly 3.6% held by the top ten. The sample consisted of PBMCs. Receptors originate from a donor aged 10-29 years with latent tuberculosis or without tuberculosis infection.

This clone was found once. This chain joins TRBV5-6 and TRBJ2-7; TRBD1 might be the D (5 bases). V was cut by 0 bases and J by 3 bases, with 16 bases left in between. The CDR3 sequence is 16 residues long. CDR1 and CDR2 from the germline V gene are SGHDT and YYEEEE. CDR3 sequence (DNA): TGTGCCAGCAGCTTGGATATAATAGGCAGGGACTACGAGCAGTACTTC. Protein sequence: CASSLDIIGRDYEQYF.

This clone appeared a single time. The rearrangement joins TRBV4-1 to TRBJ1-5, with D uncertain. The CDR3 spans 14 residues. Trimming left V 7 bases short and J 0 bases short, with 10 bases between. Per the germline V gene, CDR1 is MGHRA and CDR2 is YSYEKL. CDR3 DNA sequence: TGCGCCAGCAATCTCGTTAATAGCAATCAGCCCCAGCATTTT. Its protein is CASNLVNSNQPQHF.

The chain has TRBV2 and TRBJ1-2; possible D gene TRBD1, 5 bases. This CDR3 is built from 17 residues. V was clipped by 6 bases and J by 4 bases, with 24 bases between them. Looked up from germline, CDR1 is SNHLY and CDR2 is FYNNEI. The chain's CDR3 is CASRISWGQNALYGYTF. The CDR3 DNA reads as TGTGCCAGCAGAATTTCCTGGGGCCAAAATGCTCTCTATGGCTACACCTTC. The full variable domain, in which reference TRBV2 and TRBJ1-2 provide the parts outside the CDR3, is EPEVTQTPSHQVTQMGQEVILRCVPISNHLYFYWYRQILGQKVEFLVSFYNNEISEKSEIFDDQFSVERPDGSNFTLKIRSTKLEDSAMYFCASRISWGQNALYGYTFGSGTRLTVV.

In its sample, this clone was seen a few times. This chain joins TRBV21-1 and TRBJ2-1; TRBD2, the table's D call, lacks a check against the DNA. TRBV21-1 is recorded as a pseudogene. There are 16 residues in the CDR3. The CDR3 DNA follows: TGTGCCAGCAGCCCCTTGGGAGCGGGGGGGTGCAATGAGCAGTTCTTC. This gives the protein CASSPLGAGGCNEQFF.

The genes are TRBV27 and TRBJ2-7; 7 bases match TRBD1. The V segment lost 3 bases and the J segment 3 bases; nucleotides outside the gene matches: 5. The CDR3 totals 14 residues. CDR1 and CDR2 (germline): MNHEY, SMNVEV (reference sequence). CDR3 nucleotide sequence: TGTGCCAGCAGTTTGCAACCAGGGGGCTACGAGCAGTACTTC. Its protein is CASSLQPGGYEQYF.

In this sample, this clone turned up once. The CDR3 reads CASTGGNTEAFF. The CDR3 region has the DNA TGTGCCTCTACGGGGGGGAACACTGAAGCTTTCTTT. The V gene is TRBV30, the J gene TRBJ1-1; possible D gene TRBD1, 5 bases. The CDR3 contains 12 residues. V was cut by 7 bases and J by 1 base, with 10 bases left in between. The germline V gene encodes CDR1 GTSNPN and CDR2 SVGIG (reference sequence).

This rearrangement joins TRBV19 to TRBJ1-2; 8 bases are a match to TRBD1. The CDR3 has 14 amino acids. Germline-derived CDR1 and CDR2 are LNHDA and SQIVND (reference sequence). The V segment lost 0 bases and the J segment 8 bases; nucleotides outside the gene matches: 5. The CDR3, as DNA: TGTGCCAGTAGTATAGACAGGGGGCGAGGAGGCTACACCTTC. This sequence encodes CASSIDRGRGGYTF.

For this clone: A junction boundary mismatches the germline segment, possibly from a read error. The genes are TRBV14 and TRBJ2-1; maybe TRBD1 (5 bases). The CDR3 runs to 14 residues. The germline gives CDR1 SGHDN, CDR2 FVKESK. The CDR3 DNA follows: TGTGCCAGCAGGCAAGGGGCGACAGCCAATGAGCAGTTCTTC. This gives the protein CASRQGATANEQFF.

The gene calls are TRBV7-9 and TRBJ2-1; TRBD1 aligns across 8 bases. The germline V gene has CDR1 SEHNR and CDR2 FQNEAQ (reference sequence). V was clipped by 1 base and J by 7 bases; unmatched bases: 6. The CDR3 loop spans 15 amino acids. This CDR3 is CASSLDRGLSNEQFF. The CDR3 DNA follows: TGTGCCAGCAGCTTAGACAGGGGGTTATCAAATGAGCAGTTCTTC.

The gene calls are TRBV27 and TRBJ1-2; tentative D call: TRBD1 (5 bases). V was pared by 5 bases and J by 8 bases, with 15 bases between. There are 13 residues in the CDR3. Germline CDR1 reads MNHEY; CDR2 reads SMNVEV (reference sequence). The CDR3 protein is CASSSQGRRGYTF. The CDR3 coding sequence is TGTGCCAGCAGTAGTCAGGGAAGGCGAGGCTACACCTTC.

The count of this clone is one. This rearrangement joins TRBV5-4 to TRBJ2-2; perhaps TRBD1 as D (5 bases). The germline gives CDR1 SGHNT, CDR2 YYREEE (reference sequence). The CDR3 covers 16 residues. V lost 4 bases to trimming and J lost 2 bases, with 15 bases between them. CDR3 sequence reads: CASSRAPGSNTGELFF. CDR3 bases: TGTGCCAGCAGCCGCGCCCCAGGGTCTAACACCGGGGAGCTGTTTTTT.

This clone has a handful of counts. This chain uses TRBV25-1 with TRBJ1-5, with 8 bases fitting TRBD1. The CDR3 consists of 15 residues. Germline CDR1 MGHDK, CDR2 SYGVNS. V dropped 4 bases and J dropped 0; count of bases not matched to a gene: 2. This chain's CDR3 is CASSGGQDSNQPQHF. The DNA of the CDR3 is TGTGCCAGCAGTGGGGGACAGGATAGCAATCAGCCCCAGCATTTT.

The CDR3 spells CASSGGGQGNYGYTF. The CDR3 DNA sequence: TGTGCCAGCAGTGGCGGCGGACAGGGGAACTATGGCTACACCTTC. This rearrangement joins TRBV6-4 to TRBJ1-2; 9 bases align to TRBD1. V shed 4 bases, J shed 2 bases, and the junction held 5 bases outside the gene matches. Germline CDR1 and CDR2: MRHNA and SNTAGT. The length of the CDR3 is 15 residues.

This clone has only one observation. The CDR3 spells CATADRRLKGPQHF. In nucleotides, the CDR3 is TGTGCCACCGCGGACAGGAGACTGAAGGGACCCCAGCATTTT. This sequence joins TRBV15 and TRBJ1-5, with TRBD1 identical over 7 bases. From germline, CDR1 is LNHNV and CDR2 YYDKDF (reference sequence). This CDR3 spans 14 amino acids. Trimming took 8 bases from V and 10 from J; bases not matched to a gene: 14.

This chain connects TRBV27 to TRBJ2-3, with 9 positions matching TRBD2. J lost 0 bases, V lost 6 bases, and 19 bases had no gene match. The CDR3 extends over 20 amino acids. The germline V gene encodes CDR1 MNHEY and CDR2 SMNVEV (reference sequence). Here the CDR3 reads CASRVRGSGGYETSTDTQYF. The CDR3, as DNA: TGTGCCAGCAGGGTGCGGGGAAGCGGGGGGTACGAAACTAGCACAGATACGCAGTATTTT.

Details on this clone: Other DNA sequences in this sample translate to the same CDR3. The J gene is TRBJ1-5, the V gene TRBV4-3, with TRBD1 as a possible D gene (6 bases). Per germline, CDR1 LGHNA and CDR2 YSLEER. There are 13 residues in the CDR3. Trimming stripped 0 bases from V and 7 bases from J, with 7 bases between. The CDR3 loop reads CASSQDRGQPQHF. DNA of the CDR3: TGCGCCAGCAGCCAAGATAGGGGGCAGCCCCAGCATTTT.

The chain links TRBV7-2 to TRBJ1-1; D remains ambiguous. The V gene's germline CDR1 is SGHTA and CDR2 FQGNSA. V shed 1 base and J shed 0 bases, with 6 bases lying between them. This CDR3 comprises 14 residues. The DNA for the CDR3 is TGTGCCAGCAGCTTAGTTAGAGTGAACACTGAAGCTTTCTTT. The encoded protein is CASSLVRVNTEAFF.

The chain is built from TRBV11-2 and TRBJ2-1; 7 bases agree with TRBD2. Germline trimming cut 4 bases from V and 4 bases from J; bases unmatched to any gene: 7. The germline V gene has CDR1 SGHAT and CDR2 FQNNGV. The CDR3 spans 15 residues. The CDR3 sequence is CASSSGGSRYNEQFF. The CDR3 coding sequence is TGTGCCAGCAGCTCGGGGGGAAGCAGGTACAATGAGCAGTTCTTC.

In DNA, the CDR3 is TGTGCCAGCTCACCGAGGCAGGGGGCCGCTGGCGTGTACTTC. Its protein is CASSPRQGAAGVYF. J is TRBJ2-7 and V is TRBV18; 8 positions agree with TRBD1. Germline CDR1 reads KGHSH; CDR2 reads LQKENI. J lost 12 bases, V lost 3 bases, and 13 bases had no gene match. This CDR3 comprises 14 residues.

This sequence joins TRBV27 and TRBJ1-5; 8 bases are shared with TRBD1. This CDR3 region has 14 residues. With 5 bases clipped from V and 6 bases from J, the junction kept 6 bases outside the gene matches. Per germline, CDR1 MNHEY and CDR2 SMNVEV (reference sequence). The CDR3 reads CASSPRQGSQPQHF. The CDR3 DNA is TGTGCCAGCAGTCCGAGACAGGGGAGTCAGCCCCAGCATTTT.

J is TRBJ2-5 and V is TRBV9; D unresolved. Germline V gene lookup returns CDR1 SGDLS and CDR2 YYNGEE. There are 12 residues in the CDR3. The V gene lost 6 bases and the J gene lost 3 bases, with 9 bases spanning the gap. The CDR3 sequence: CASTGVEETQYF. In DNA form, the CDR3 reads TGTGCCAGCACCGGAGTTGAAGAGACCCAGTACTTC.

The rearrangement links TRBV10-2 to TRBJ2-5, with D possibly being TRBD1 (6 bases). Germline V gene data show CDR1 as WSHSY and CDR2 as SAAADI. The CDR3 extends over 14 amino acids. V lost 3 bases and J lost 5, with 13 bases in between. CDR3 nucleotides: TGCGCCAGCAGTGATGTTTCAGGGGCCGAGACCCAGTACTTC. The encoded protein is CASSDVSGAETQYF.

The chain joins TRBV10-3 to TRBJ1-2, with D tentatively TRBD1 (6 bases). The CDR3 spans 16 residues. CDR1 and CDR2 (germline): ENHRY, SYGVKD. Trimming stripped 2 bases from V and 6 bases from J, with 19 bases between. The chain's CDR3 is CAISEKVTGTPNGYTF. CDR3 coding DNA: TGTGCCATCAGTGAGAAGGTTACCGGGACACCAAATGGCTACACCTTC.

The chain combines TRBV7-8 with TRBJ1-2; 9 nucleotides align to TRBD1. The CDR3 sequence is 16 residues long. J lost 3 bases, V lost 1 base, and 6 bases had no gene match. Germline lookup yields CDR1 SGHVS and CDR2 FQNEAQ. The CDR3 region has the DNA TGTGCCAGCAGCTTAGACTTGGGACAGGGCGACTATGGCTACACCTTC. Its translation: CASSLDLGQGDYGYTF.

V gene TRBV28 combines with J gene TRBJ1-5; 11 positions agree with TRBD1. Trimming removed 3 bases from V and 5 bases from J; junction bases left unmatched: 18. The CDR3 runs to 20 residues. From germline, CDR1 is MDHEN and CDR2 SYDVKM. CDR3 amino acids: CASSFLWPGQGVGQYQPQHF. CDR3 DNA: TGTGCCAGCAGTTTCCTTTGGCCGGGACAGGGGGTAGGGCAGTATCAGCCCCAGCATTTT. Together with reference TRBV28 and TRBJ1-5, the CDR3 gives the full variable domain: DVKVTQSSRYLVKRTGEKVFLECVQDMDHENMFWYRQDPGLGLRLIYFSYDVKMKEKGDIPEGYSVSREKKERFSLILESASTNQTSMYLCASSFLWPGQGVGQYQPQHFGDGTRLSIL.

J is TRBJ2-2 and V is TRBV7-3; TRBD2 matches 9 bases. CDR1 is SGHTA, CDR2 FQGTGA, per germline. The V segment lost 2 bases and the J segment 6 bases; nucleotides outside the gene matches: 10. The CDR3 loop spans 17 amino acids. This chain's CDR3 is CASSLAASGGPPGELFF. As DNA, the CDR3 is TGTGCCAGCAGCTTAGCGGCCAGCGGGGGGCCCCCCGGGGAGCTGTTTTTT. The variable domain in full, with the rest retrieved from reference TRBV7-3 and TRBJ2-2, is GAGVSQTPSNKVTEKGKYVELRCDPISGHTALYWYRQSLGQGPEFLIYFQGTGAADDSGLPNDRFFAVRPEGSVSTLKIQRTERGDSAVYLCASSLAASGGPPGELFFGEGSRLTVL.

This chain uses TRBV30 with TRBJ1-5, with D tentatively TRBD1 (5 bases). The germline CDR1 and CDR2 sequences are GTSNPN and SVGIG (reference sequence). The CDR3 spans 15 residues. V was pared by 3 bases and J by 6 bases, with 18 bases between. This CDR3 is CAWSLGQGGSQPQHF. The CDR3 region has the DNA TGTGCCTGGAGCCTGGGGCAGGGTGGATCTCAGCCCCAGCATTTT.

This rearrangement joins TRBV5-1 to TRBJ1-1; the D gene is possibly TRBD1 (6 bases). The ends were cut back, 2 bases at V and 5 bases at J, with 16 bases in the middle. Germline CDR1 reads SGHRS; CDR2 reads YFSETQ. This CDR3 spans 15 amino acids. CDR3 protein: CASSLLGGAETEAFF. In DNA, the CDR3 is TGCGCCAGCAGCTTATTAGGGGGGGCTGAGACTGAAGCTTTCTTT.

This chain links TRBV19 with TRBJ2-7; the match to TRBD2 covers 8 bases. The CDR3 is 14 amino acids. CDR1 LNHDA and CDR2 SQIVND come from the germline V gene (reference sequence). J was trimmed by 3 bases and V by 5 bases; bases with no gene match: 6. The CDR3, as DNA: TGTGCCAGTAGTTTTAGCGGGGCCGTCTACGAGCAGTACTTC. It is translated as CASSFSGAVYEQYF. The complete variable domain, with remaining parts taken from reference TRBV19 and TRBJ2-7, reads DGGITQSPKYLFRKEGQNVTLSCEQNLNHDAMYWYRQDPGQGLRLIYYSQIVNDFQKGDIAEGYSVSREKKESFPLTVTSAQKNPTAFYLCASSFSGAVYEQYFGPGTRLTVT.

V usage is TRBV7-9 and J usage is TRBJ2-7, with TRBD1 as a possible D gene (6 bases). Per the germline V gene, CDR1 is SEHNR and CDR2 is FQNEAQ (reference sequence). This CDR3 comprises 16 residues. Deletions cut 7 bases from V and 1 base from J, with 20 bases between. CDR3 DNA: TGTGCCAGCACCCAGTCACAGGGAAGGCGGTCCTACGAGCAGTACTTC. It translates to CASTQSQGRRSYEQYF.

V and J are TRBV11-2 and TRBJ1-1, with a tentative D call TRBD1 (5 bases). CDR3 length equals 12 residues. CDR1 is SGHAT, CDR2 FQNNGV, per germline. Trimming left V 1 base short and J 11 bases short, with 11 bases between. The CDR3, as DNA: TGTGCCAGCAGCTTAGGGGGGGAGGACGCTTTCTTT. Its translation is CASSLGGEDAFF. Full variable domain (outside the CDR3, taken from reference TRBV11-2 and TRBJ1-1): EAGVAQSPRYKIIEKRQSVAFWCNPISGHATLYWYQQILGQGPKLLIQFQNNGVVDDSQLPKDRFSAERLKGVDSTLKIQPAKLEDSAVYLCASSLGGEDAFFGQGTRLTVV.